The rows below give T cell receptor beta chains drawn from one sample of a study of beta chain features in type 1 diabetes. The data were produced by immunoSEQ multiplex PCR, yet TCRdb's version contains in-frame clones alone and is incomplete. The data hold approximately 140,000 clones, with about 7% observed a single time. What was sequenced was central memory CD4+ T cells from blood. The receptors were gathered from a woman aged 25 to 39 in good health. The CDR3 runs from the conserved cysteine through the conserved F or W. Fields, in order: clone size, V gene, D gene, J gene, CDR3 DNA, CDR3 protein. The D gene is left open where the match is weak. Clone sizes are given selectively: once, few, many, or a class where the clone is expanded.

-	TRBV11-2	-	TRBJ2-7	TGTGCCAGTGAAAGGGGTAGGGGGTTCTACGAGCAGTACTTC	CASERGRGFYEQYF
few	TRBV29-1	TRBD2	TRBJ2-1	TGCAGCCTTGGACTAGGTGGGTCCCTTGAGCAGTTCTTC	CSLGLGGSLEQFF
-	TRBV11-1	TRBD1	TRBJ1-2	TGTGCCAGCAGCTTAGCGCCACAGGGGAACTATGGCTACACCTTC	CASSLAPQGNYGYTF
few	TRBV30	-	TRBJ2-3	TGTGCCTGGAGCTCTCGACAAAGCACAGATACGCAGTATTTT	CAWSSRQSTDTQYF
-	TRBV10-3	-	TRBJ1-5	TGTGCCATCTCGAGGGCAGGGGACAATCAGCCCCAGCATTTT	CAISRAGDNQPQHF
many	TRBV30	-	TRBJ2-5	TGTGCCTGGGATCTGGGGCAGGAGACCCAGTACTTC	CAWDLGQETQYF
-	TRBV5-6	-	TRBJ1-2	TGTGCCAGCAGCTTACAGGGCCTTGGCTACACCTTC	CASSLQGLGYTF
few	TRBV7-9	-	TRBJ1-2	TGTGCCAGCAGCTTAGGGGCCGGCTATGGCTACACCTTC	CASSLGAGYGYTF
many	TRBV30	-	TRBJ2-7	TGTGCCTGGGGTTCTACCTACGAGCAGTACTTC	CAWGSTYEQYF
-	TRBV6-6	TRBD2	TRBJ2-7	TGTGCCAGCAGTTCCGGGACTAGCGCCGAGCAGTACTTC	CASSSGTSAEQYF
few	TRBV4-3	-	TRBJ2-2	TGCGCCAGCAGCCAACTCCTGGACAGCGCGAACACCGGGGAGCTGTTTTTT	CASSQLLDSANTGELFF
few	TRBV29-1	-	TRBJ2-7	TGCAGCGTTGAGGTCAGCCGAGGTTACGAGCAGTACTTC	CSVEVSRGYEQYF
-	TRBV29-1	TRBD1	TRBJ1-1	TGCAGCTTCCACAGGGGGTCTGAAGCTTTCTTT	CSFHRGSEAFF
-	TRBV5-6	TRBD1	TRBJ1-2	TGTGCCAGCAGCCCTGGACAGGGCAGGTATGGCTACACCTTC	CASSPGQGRYGYTF
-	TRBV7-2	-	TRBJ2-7	TGTGCCAGCAGCTCCAACACCCGGATCGCGGTCGAGCAGTACTTC	CASSSNTRIAVEQYF
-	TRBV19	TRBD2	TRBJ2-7	TGTGCCAGTTCTACGGCGGGAGGACCCTACGAGCAGTACTTC	CASSTAGGPYEQYF
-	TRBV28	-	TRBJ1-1	TGTGCCAGCATCCTTCGTGTGAACACTGAAGCTTTCTTT	CASILRVNTEAFF
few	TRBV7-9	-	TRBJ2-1	TGTGCCAGCAGCTTGCAGGGCGGTTCCTACAATGAGCAGTTCTTC	CASSLQGGSYNEQFF
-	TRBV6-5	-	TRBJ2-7	TGTGCCATCAGTGAGTCTCAACTAGAGAACGAGCAGTACTTC	CAISESQLENEQYF
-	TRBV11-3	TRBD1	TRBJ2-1	TGTGCCAGCAGCTTGGGAACCGGGACAGGGTCGGGGAATGAGCAGTTCTTC	CASSLGTGTGSGNEQFF
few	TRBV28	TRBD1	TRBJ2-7	TGTGCCAGCGTTAGGGACAGGGCATCCTACGAGCAGTACTTC	CASVRDRASYEQYF
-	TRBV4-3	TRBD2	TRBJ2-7	TGCGCCAGCAGCCGGGCGGGGGTCTCCTACGAGCAGTACTTC	CASSRAGVSYEQYF
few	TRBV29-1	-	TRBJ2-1	TGCGGACTCCAGTCCGGTTCCTACAATGAGCAGTTCTTC	CGLQSGSYNEQFF